This T cell receptor (beta chain) was documented in a study of Graves' ophthalmopathy and Graves' hyperthyroidism. Study-level points and caveats: Most clonotypes expanded in thyroid above 0.001 frequency were present in blood too.

Of note for this clonotype: Its antigen is as yet unknown.

Germline V gives CDR1 LNHNV, CDR2 YYDKDF (reference sequence). The CDR3 spans 13 residues. Trimming removed 3 bases from V and 5 bases from J, with 10 bases in between. The TCR beta CDR3 regions underwent amplification from RNA transcripts. Second-round multiplex PCR came after a first-round RT-PCR that employed HTBI primers. Via MiXCR, TCRdb re-called the multiplex PCR reads, giving one row per CDR3 protein. The profile shows 500,000 to 700,000 distinct CDR3 sequences, over 20% of them singletons. This receptor was obtained from a young woman with stable Graves' hyperthyroidism. Some clones in this sample may be carry-over from other donors' samples. The chain combines TRBV15 with TRBJ2-5, with D perhaps assigned TRBD1 or TRBD2 (5 bases each). Sample: peripheral blood. As DNA, the CDR3 is TGTGCCACCAGCAGGGGGACCCCGGAGACCCAGTACTTC. It translates to CATSRGTPETQYF.